The text below deals with one TCR beta chain. Antigen unknown. These data are taken from a study of cytomegalovirus exposure and HLA in healthy donors. Regarding the study as a whole: Across donors, sequencing depth was assumed by presence/absence analyses to be roughly uniform. Later, an analysis showed that TCR beta chains associated with HLA were more clonally expanded than others that were equally common.

Trimming cost V 1 base and J 6 bases; bases outside gene matches: 4. Germline V lookup: CDR1 SEHNR, CDR2 FQNEAQ (reference sequence). CDR3 size: 15 residues. Use of 60 Vbeta and 13 Jbeta primers characterized the PCR. Libraries were prepared by immunoSEQ multiplex PCR; TCRdb keeps only in-frame clonotypes and omits some of them. The sample carries roughly 250,000 clones, over 70% recorded once. The rearrangement joins TRBV7-9 to TRBJ2-1, with 9 bases that match TRBD2. The sequencing input was PBMCs. The sequence derives from a girl aged 2 to 10 in good health and CMV-seronegative. CDR3 nucleotide sequence: TGTGCCAGCAGCTTAGTTAGCGGGGGTTCCAATGAGCAGTTCTTC. Its protein is CASSLVSGGSNEQFF.